These T cell receptor beta chains were read from a single sample in a study of shared clonotypes between healthy human individuals. Sequencing was performed with immunoSEQ multiplex PCR; in TCRdb, only in-frame clones are kept and a portion is missing. Among 450,000 or so clones listed, approximately 77% were seen once. Sequencing was done on a sample of PBMCs. All receptors derive from a woman aged 40 to 50 in good health. Some clones in this sample may be carry-over from other donors' samples. CDR3s include the opening cysteine and the closing phenylalanine or tryptophan. D genes are given only for firm matches. A row's size may be missing; if present it is once, few, many or a size class.

V	D	size	J	DNA	CDR3
TRBV28	NA	NA	TRBJ2-2	TGTGCCAGCAGTCGGAGCAGGAACACCGGGGAGCTGTTTTTT	CASSRSRNTGELFF
TRBV28	TRBD1	NA	TRBJ2-7	TGTGCCAGCAGTTGGGGGACAGTTAGCGAGCAGTACTTC	CASSWGTVSEQYF
TRBV5-1	TRBD1	NA	TRBJ2-6	TGCGCCAGCAGCCGGACAGGGTCTGGGGCCAACGTCCTGACTTTC	CASSRTGSGANVLTF
TRBV7-6	NA	NA	TRBJ1-3	TGTGCCAGCAGCTCCAGGCCCCTAGGGGGAAACACCATATATTTT	CASSSRPLGGNTIYF
TRBV7-9	TRBD1	NA	TRBJ1-1	TGTGCCAGCAGCCATAACAGGGACACAGGGGGAGCTTTCTTT	CASSHNRDTGGAFF
TRBV4-2	TRBD2	NA	TRBJ2-7	TGTGCCAGCAGCCAAGAAGGGACTAGCGGGAGCTCCTACGAGCAGTACTTC	CASSQEGTSGSSYEQYF
TRBV5-1	TRBD2	NA	TRBJ2-3	TGCGCCAGCAGCTGGACTAGCCGCACAGATACGCAGTATTTT	CASSWTSRTDTQYF
TRBV6-4	TRBD2	NA	TRBJ2-7	TGTGCCAGCAGGCTAGCGGGATCCGACCTATCCTACGAGCAGTACTTC	CASRLAGSDLSYEQYF
TRBV4-1	NA	NA	TRBJ2-7	TGCGCCAGCAGCCAAGATCTGGGACTTACCTATAGGGCCTACGAGCAGTACTTC	CASSQDLGLTYRAYEQYF
TRBV4-3	NA	NA	TRBJ2-2	TGCGCCAGCAGCCAACAGGGATTCGGGGAGCTGTTTTTT	CASSQQGFGELFF
TRBV30	NA	NA	TRBJ1-5	TGTGCCTGGAGTGTTGCAGGGCAGAATCAGCCCCAGCATTTT	CAWSVAGQNQPQHF
TRBV9	NA	NA	TRBJ1-1	TGTGCCAGCAGCGTATCGGGGTTGGGCACTGAAGCTTTCTTT	CASSVSGLGTEAFF
TRBV7-3	NA	few	TRBJ1-1	TGTGCCAGCAGCTTTCAAGAGAACACTGAAGCTTTCTTT	CASSFQENTEAFF
TRBV30	NA	NA	TRBJ2-3	TGTGCCTGGACCCCAACCGGCACTAGCACAGATACGCAGTATTTT	CAWTPTGTSTDTQYF
TRBV7-9	TRBD1	few	TRBJ2-7	TGTGCCAGCAGCTTAGGGACAGGGAGCGCCTACGAGCAGTACTTC	CASSLGTGSAYEQYF
TRBV7-8	NA	NA	TRBJ2-7	TGTGCCAGCAGCTTTAGTTCGTATGAGCAGTACTTC	CASSFSSYEQYF
TRBV6-5	NA	NA	TRBJ2-7	TGTGCCAGCAGTAGTACAAGTGCCGAGCAGTACTTC	CASSSTSAEQYF
TRBV6-1	TRBD2	NA	TRBJ2-2	TGTGCCAGCAGCCTACTAGCGCGTAACACCGGGGAGCTGTTTTTT	CASSLLARNTGELFF
TRBV30	NA	NA	TRBJ1-3	TGTGCCTGGAGTGTACCACGGCGCAGGGCTGGAAACACCATATATTTT	CAWSVPRRRAGNTIYF
TRBV4-2	NA	NA	TRBJ2-6	TGTGCCAGCAGCCAAGATTGGGAAGGAACTGGGGCCAACGTCCTGACTTTC	CASSQDWEGTGANVLTF
TRBV30	TRBD1	NA	TRBJ1-2	TGTGCCTGGGGGGACAGGGCGACGTATGGCTACACCTTC	CAWGDRATYGYTF
TRBV30	NA	NA	TRBJ1-4	TGTGCCTGGACCGAGGGGGGGCGTGAAAAACTGTTTTTT	CAWTEGGREKLFF
TRBV4-1	NA	once	TRBJ2-5	TGCGCCAGCAGCCATCTCGGACAAGCCGAAGAGACCCAGTACTTC	CASSHLGQAEETQYF
TRBV18	NA	NA	TRBJ2-2	TGTGCCAGCTCACCTGACACCGGGGAGCTGTTTTTT	CASSPDTGELFF
TRBV5-4	NA	NA	TRBJ2-2	TGTGCCAGCAGCTTGGGGCAGATCACCGGGGAGCTGTTTTTT	CASSLGQITGELFF
TRBV6-5	NA	NA	TRBJ2-5	TGTGCCAGCAGTTACTCGCGGACTTTAGAGACCCAGTACTTC	CASSYSRTLETQYF
TRBV28	NA	NA	TRBJ2-7	TGTGCCAGCAGTTTATCCGGGGTGGAGCAGTACTTC	CASSLSGVEQYF